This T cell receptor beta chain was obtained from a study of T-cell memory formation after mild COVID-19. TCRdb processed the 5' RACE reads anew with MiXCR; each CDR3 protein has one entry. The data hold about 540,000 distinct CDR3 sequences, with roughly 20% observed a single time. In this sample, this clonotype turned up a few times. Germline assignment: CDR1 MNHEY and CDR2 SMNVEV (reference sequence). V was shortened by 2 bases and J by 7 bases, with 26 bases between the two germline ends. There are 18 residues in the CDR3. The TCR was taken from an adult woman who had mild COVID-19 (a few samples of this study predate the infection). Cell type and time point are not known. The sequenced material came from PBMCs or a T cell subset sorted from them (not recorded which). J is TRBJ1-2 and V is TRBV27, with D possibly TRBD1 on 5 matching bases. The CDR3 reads CASSLNPWDRRRGGGYTF. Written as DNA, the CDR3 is TGTGCCAGCAGTTTAAACCCCTGGGACCGCCGGAGGGGTGGTGGCTACACCTTC.